This TCR beta chain derives from a study of CD8+ T cells in alopecia areata. Germline loops: CDR1 MNHNS, CDR2 SASEGT. The length of the CDR3 is 12 residues. V was clipped by 11 bases and J by 1 base, with 11 bases between them. The sequencing template was cDNA reverse transcribed from extracted RNA. Libraries were prepared by immunoSEQ multiplex PCR; TCRdb keeps only in-frame clonotypes and omits some of them. The data contain about 180,000 clones, 40% to 55% of them singletons. Indicated treatment: oral pan-JAK inhibitor, 5-10 mg twice daily. The sample in question was CD8+ T cells sorted from blood, obtained at approximately week 52, from a patient treated with tofacitinib. The rearrangement uses TRBV6-1 and TRBJ1-1, with unresolved D. This TCR was recovered from a human donor with alopecia areata. CDR3 region: CASRAQNTEAFF. CDR3 DNA sequence: TGTGCCTCCCGGGCCCAGAACACTGAAGCTTTCTTT.